One sample yielded the 21 T cell receptor beta chains listed below, sequenced in a study of T-cell memory formation after mild COVID-19. MiXCR was run by TCRdb on the 5' RACE reads, yielding one entry per CDR3 protein. The data show about 400,000 distinct CDR3 sequences, 16% seen once. The sequencing input was PBMCs or a T cell subset sorted from them (not recorded which). These receptors were taken from a man aged 18 to 35 who had mild COVID-19 (a few samples of this study predate the infection). Cell type and time point are not known.

This clonotype was counted at least ten times. The V gene is TRBV11-2, the J gene TRBJ2-1; perhaps TRBD2 as D (5 bases). Between the trimmed V and J ends, which lost 5 bases and 10 bases, there was a span of 12 bases. Germline V lookup: CDR1 SGHAT, CDR2 FQNNGV. The length of the CDR3 is 12 residues. The CDR3 DNA follows: TGTGCCAGCAGCGTTTTACAGCGGGAGCAGTTCTTC. Protein product: CASSVLQREQFF. The full variable domain, in which reference TRBV11-2 and TRBJ2-1 provide the parts outside the CDR3, is EAGVAQSPRYKIIEKRQSVAFWCNPISGHATLYWYQQILGQGPKLLIQFQNNGVVDDSQLPKDRFSAERLKGVDSTLKIQPAKLEDSAVYLCASSVLQREQFFGPGTRLTVL.

The sample holds a few counts of this clonotype. V gene TRBV6-2 or TRBV6-3 combines with J gene TRBJ2-1; no clear D gene. This CDR3 comprises 16 residues. V was clipped by 5 bases and J by 3 bases, with 17 bases between them. CDR1 and CDR2 (germline): MNHEY, SVGEGT. CDR3 DNA sequence: TGTGCCAGCAGTCCCCTCCGGACGGGTCTCTACAATGAGCAGTTCTTC. Protein sequence: CASSPLRTGLYNEQFF.

This rearrangement joins TRBV12-3 or TRBV12-4 to TRBJ2-5, with 7 nucleotides matching TRBD1. Losses at the gene ends were 6 bases for V and 0 bases for J; bases not matched to a gene: 13. This CDR3 is built from 17 residues. In nucleotides, the CDR3 is TGTGCCAGCAGCGGACTCTTGGGACAGTGGGACCAAGAGACCCAGTACTTC. Translation: CASSGLLGQWDQETQYF.

The chain carries TRBV5-1 and TRBJ1-5; the D gene is possibly TRBD1 (6 bases). There are 14 residues in the CDR3. With 0 bases removed from V and 7 bases from J, the gap between germline ends came to 11 bases. Germline assignment: CDR1 SGHRS and CDR2 YFSETQ. In nucleotides, the CDR3 is TGCGCCAGCAGCTTGGCGGCAGGGGAGCAGCCCCAGCATTTT. It yields the protein CASSLAAGEQPQHF.

The table lists this clonotype with a few counts. The chain has TRBV20-1 and TRBJ1-1, with TRBD1 as a possible D gene (5 bases). CDR1 is DFQATT and CDR2 is SNEGSKA in the germline V gene (reference sequence). This CDR3 comprises 12 residues. Deletions cut 1 base from V and 8 bases from J, with 11 bases between. CDR3 coding DNA: TGCAGTGCTAGAGTCAGGGTTGCGGAAGCTTTCTTT. Translating it yields CSARVRVAEAFF.

This chain uses TRBV9 with TRBJ2-7, with 9 bases aligning to TRBD2. CDR3 size: 17 residues. The germline V gene encodes CDR1 SGDLS and CDR2 YYNGEE. Trimming at V came to 3 bases and at J to 3 bases, leaving 13 bases not matched to a gene. CDR3 DNA sequence: TGTGCCAGCAGCGCCGGGACTAGCTTCGGAGTCGGCTACGAGCAGTACTTC. This translates into CASSAGTSFGVGYEQYF.

V and J are TRBV7-2 and TRBJ2-7; the match to TRBD1 covers 7 bases. V was pared by 5 bases and J by 3 bases, with 7 bases of the junction left unmatched. The germline V gene encodes CDR1 SGHTA and CDR2 FQGNSA. CDR3 length equals 14 residues. The CDR3 sequence: CASSLIQGNYEQYF. CDR3 DNA sequence: TGTGCCAGCAGCCTTATACAGGGGAACTACGAGCAGTACTTC.

This clonotype has a handful of counts. This chain joins TRBV28 and TRBJ2-6, with D hard to call. Germline V gene data show CDR1 as MDHEN and CDR2 as SYDVKM. V lost 4 bases to trimming and J lost 0 bases, with 7 bases between them. The CDR3 length is 15 residues. The CDR3 DNA reads as TGTGCCAGCAGTTCCTCGGGCTCTGGGGCCAACGTCCTGACTTTC. It encodes CASSSSGSGANVLTF.

The table lists this clonotype with a few counts. The chain uses TRBV28 and TRBJ2-5; D is possibly TRBD2 (6 bases). The germline CDR1 and CDR2 sequences are MDHEN and SYDVKM. Trimming pared 2 bases from V and 1 base from J, leaving 14 bases between. CDR3 length equals 16 residues. Written as DNA, the CDR3 is TGTGCCAGCAGTTTAGGAGGGAGTTGGGGCCAAGAGACCCAGTACTTC. This codes for CASSLGGSWGQETQYF.

This clonotype was counted a few times. The gene calls are TRBV7-6 and TRBJ2-3; 8 nucleotides agree with TRBD1. The CDR3 runs 17 residues. Unmatched junction bases numbered 14, after V lost 5 bases and J lost 4 bases. In germline, CDR1 is SGHVS, CDR2 FNYEAQ. The CDR3: CASSPRAGRGQSDTQYF. The CDR3 DNA reads TGTGCCAGCAGCCCGAGGGCGGGCAGGGGGCAATCAGATACGCAGTATTTT.

This clonotype was detected only a few times. The rearrangement joins TRBV4-1 to TRBJ2-2; D is ambiguous. This CDR3 is built from 15 residues. Germline V lookup: CDR1 MGHRA, CDR2 YSYEKL. V was pared by 7 bases and J by 0 bases, with 12 bases between. The CDR3 region is CASNGNRANTGELFF. As DNA, the CDR3 is TGCGCCAGCAATGGAAACAGAGCGAACACCGGGGAGCTGTTTTTT.

This clonotype appeared a few times. V and J are TRBV10-3 and TRBJ2-3; a weak D match, TRBD1 (6 bases). V was cut by 3 bases and J by 0 bases, with 10 bases left in between. This CDR3 comprises 15 residues. CDR1 is ENHRY, CDR2 SYGVKD, per germline. CDR3 DNA sequence: TGTGCCATCAGTGAACAGGGCCCTAGCACAGATACGCAGTATTTT. This gives the protein CAISEQGPSTDTQYF.

This clonotype was detected many times. This chain joins TRBV18 and TRBJ2-7; TRBD1 might be the D (5 bases). CDR1 and CDR2 (germline): KGHSH, LQKENI. This CDR3 contains 11 residues. V was clipped by 8 bases and J by 4 bases, with 9 bases between them. The CDR3 region is CASSRQYEQYF. The DNA of the CDR3 is TGTGCCAGCAGCCGACAGTACGAGCAGTACTTC.

The chain recombines TRBV6-6 with TRBJ1-2; D is ambiguous. The V gene lost 2 bases and the J gene lost 10 bases, with 5 bases spanning the gap. In germline, CDR1 is MNHNY, CDR2 SVGAGI (reference sequence). The CDR3 loop spans 10 amino acids. The CDR3 nucleotides read TGTGCCAGCAGTTACGTGGACTACACCTTC. It codes for CASSYVDYTF.

This clonotype occurred many times. The rearrangement joins TRBV12-3 or TRBV12-4 to TRBJ2-5; the match to TRBD2 covers 7 bases. The V and J ends lost 0 bases and 7 bases, in that order; junction bases with no gene match: 8. CDR3 length: 15 residues. This CDR3 is CASSLAGREGGTQYF. The CDR3 bases are TGTGCCAGCAGTTTAGCGGGGAGGGAAGGCGGGACCCAGTACTTC.

This clonotype was seen more than once but under ten times. The chain carries TRBV20-1 and TRBJ2-7; D perhaps matches TRBD2 (5 bases). Germline-derived CDR1 and CDR2 are DFQATT and SNEGSKA (reference sequence). Deletions cut 5 bases from V and 3 bases from J, with 11 bases between. The CDR3 loop spans 12 amino acids. Here the CDR3 DNA reads TGCAGTGCTGTCGCCGGAGGCTACGAGCAGTACGTC. Amino acids: CSAVAGGYEQYV.

In this sample, this clonotype turned up many times. The rearrangement joins TRBV5-6 to TRBJ2-7, with 10 bases that match TRBD1. This CDR3 region has 16 residues. Germline V gene data show CDR1 as SGHDT and CDR2 as YYEEEE. V lost 1 base, J lost 5 bases, and 9 bases stayed unmatched. Here the CDR3 DNA reads TGTGCCAGCAGCTTGCGCCCCGGGACAGGGGCCCACGAGCAGTACTTC. Amino acid sequence: CASSLRPGTGAHEQYF.

This clonotype was recorded a few times. V and J are TRBV5-6 and TRBJ2-2, with TRBD2 identical over 8 bases. The CDR3 is made up of 14 amino acids. The V gene end was trimmed by 7 bases and the J gene end by 2 bases; junction bases not matched to a gene: 4. The germline CDR1 and CDR2 sequences are SGHDT and YYEEEE. The CDR3 protein is CASRRGGNTGELFF. The CDR3 DNA reads TGTGCCAGCCGCCGGGGGGGCAACACCGGGGAGCTGTTTTTT.

This clonotype was observed many times. The chain links TRBV4-2 to TRBJ2-1; D gene ambiguous. V was cut by 3 bases and J by 5 bases, with 11 bases left in between. The CDR3 has 14 amino acids. From germline, CDR1 is LGHNA and CDR2 YNFKEQ. The CDR3 bases are TGTGCCAGCAGCCAGTCGCTAGAGAACAATGAGCAGTTCTTC. This codes for CASSQSLENNEQFF.

This clonotype was observed a handful of times. The chain uses TRBV28 and TRBJ2-1; 7 bases match TRBD2. Germline V lookup: CDR1 MDHEN, CDR2 SYDVKM. The CDR3 extends over 15 amino acids. V shed 5 bases, J shed 2 bases, and the junction held 6 bases outside the gene matches. CDR3 region: CASSLGGTTYNEQFF. The CDR3 DNA reads as TGTGCCAGCAGTCTAGGAGGGACTACCTACAATGAGCAGTTCTTC.

This sequence joins TRBV6-5 and TRBJ1-5; TRBD1 is a possible D gene (5 bases). The V gene's germline CDR1 is MNHEY and CDR2 SVGAGI. The germline V and J ends were trimmed by 4 bases and 4 bases, with 11 bases remaining between them. CDR3 size: 14 residues. The CDR3 region has the DNA TGTGCCAGCAGTTCTCAGGGACCAAATCAGCCCCAGCATTTT. It is translated as CASSSQGPNQPQHF.